This TCR beta chain was found in a study of beta chain features in type 1 diabetes. This clone was picked up a small number of times. Its antigen is unidentified. The germline gives CDR1 MGHRA, CDR2 YSYEKL. V was clipped by 4 bases and J by 6 bases, with 13 bases between them. The CDR3 runs to 13 residues. Findings and caveats of the study: Shorter TCRB CDR3s, moderately but significantly so, were found in Type 1 diabetes patients in all four CD4+ subsets. Using cDNA template may skew counts toward highly expressing activated cells.

Sequenced material consisted of expressed TCRB transcripts (all of the isolated RNA was reverse transcribed). Generated by immunoSEQ multiplex PCR, the TCRdb table keeps only in-frame clones and is missing some. This table has approximately 58,000 clones, 55% to 80% appearing once. A CD45RO/CCR7/CD25/CD127/CD95/CD27 panel sorted naive, central memory, regulatory and stem cell-like memory CD4+ cells. The chain employs TRBV4-1 and TRBJ2-7, with D possibly TRBD2 on 6 matching bases. Sequencing was performed on stem cell memory CD4+ T cells from blood. The TCR originated in a woman in her 30s with type 1 diabetes. CDR3 in amino acids: CASSLLGGSEQYF. The CDR3 DNA sequence: TGCGCCAGCAGCCTCCTCGGGGGTTCCGAGCAGTACTTC.